This TCR beta chain is from a study of long-term antiretroviral therapy in people with HIV. Sequencing relied on immunoSEQ assay v3.0, run at survey level. A target of about 40,000-55,000 T-cell genomes per sample was set for sequencing. TCRdb's copy holds only in-frame clones and misses some; the assay was immunoSEQ multiplex PCR. Altogether some 25,000 clones are present, around 88% being singletons, with the ten largest covering 4% to 5.5%. In the case of this clone: The antigen is undetermined.

Study findings and constraints: Whereas controls had wider CDR3 length ranges, HIV repertoires had narrower ones.

The V end was cut by 2 bases, the J end by 6 bases, with 17 bases between. The germline V gene has CDR1 SGHTA and CDR2 FQGTGA. CDR3 length: 16 amino acids. The input for sequencing was unsorted PBMCs, taken 3 years after starting antiretroviral therapy. The sequence came from a man younger than 35 with HIV. The V call is TRBV7-3, the J call TRBJ2-1; tentative D call: TRBD2 (7 bases). The DNA for the CDR3 is TGTGCCAGCAGCTTACGGATGAGGGGGGGCCCCAATGAGCAGTTCTTC. This translates into CASSLRMRGGPNEQFF.